The subject of this entry is one TCR beta chain. Antigen unknown. These data are taken from a study of blood T cells in healthy people across ages. The CDR3 has 17 amino acids. The germline V and J ends were trimmed by 5 bases and 2 bases, with 20 bases remaining between them. Whole-study findings and limits: There was a strong correlation between TCR beta diversity and naive T cell percentage.

It was with a sample-barcoded 5' primer and a J-beta primer mix that a second PCR of roughly 7 to 12 cycles was run. All cDNA molecules were each tagged by a template-switch adaptor with 12 random nucleotides. MiXCR was run by TCRdb on the 5' RACE reads, yielding one entry per CDR3 protein. Of roughly 930,000 distinct CDR3 sequences listed, 45% to 50% are singletons. The total RNA that was extracted per sample amounted to at least 5 micrograms. The sequence was collected from a man aged 25-45 years in good health. The sequenced sample consisted of blood. The genes are TRBV12-3 or TRBV12-4 and TRBJ2-3; D is possibly TRBD2 (6 bases). CDR3 protein: CASSTTWAGHPTDTQYF. CDR3 in DNA: TGTGCCAGCAGTACGACCTGGGCGGGGCATCCCACAGATACGCAGTATTTT.